This T cell receptor beta chain originates from a study of regulatory T cells in long-lasting Graves disease. To note about this clonotype: Its antigen is not known.

Trimming pared 7 bases from V and 2 bases from J, leaving 15 bases between. The CDR3 consists of 14 residues. The germline V gene has CDR1 PRHDT and CDR2 FYEKMQ (reference sequence). Sample time point: newly diagnosed GD, antithyroid drugs for less than 3 months. There was RNA extracted from PBMCs, and the TCR library was made from it. Researchers made TCR beta libraries by using iRepertoire HTBI primers and running Arm-PCR on CDR3 regions. TCRdb re-analysed the multiplex PCR reads in MiXCR, keeping a single row per CDR3 protein. Of around 470,000 distinct CDR3 sequences listed, approximately 14% are singletons. Study outcomes and limitations: Few sampled subjects may have lowered accuracy. Persistent disease showed a preference for TRBV28, TRBJ1-2 and TRBJ2-5.

These same data were also listed under a study on T cells in Graves' hyperthyroidism and ophthalmopathy.

This clonotype was sampled from a woman aged 45-60 years with Graves disease. The input for sequencing was peripheral blood mononuclear cells (PBMCs), taken at new diagnosis, from a patient treated with antithyroid drugs. V usage is TRBV13 and J usage is TRBJ2-7; D may be TRBD2 (5 bases). As DNA, the CDR3 is TGTGCCAGCAAACCTTTCGGAGGCCCCTACGAGCAGTACTTC. It codes for CASKPFGGPYEQYF.